These 23 T cell receptor beta chains came from one sample sequenced in a study of cytomegalovirus exposure and HLA in healthy donors. This PCR relied on a set of 60 Vbeta primers and 13 Jbeta primers. Sequenced by immunoSEQ multiplex PCR; TCRdb stores in-frame clones only, minus some. Altogether tens of thousands of clones are present, approximately 7.7% being singletons, with the ten largest covering 2% to 2.5%. The sample comprised PBMCs. The receptors derive from a man aged 45-65 years in good health and CMV-seronegative.

The gene calls are TRBV6-1 and TRBJ1-2; TRBD1 agrees at 9 bases. Germline loops: CDR1 MNHNS, CDR2 SASEGT. The CDR3 spans 14 residues. Unmatched junction bases numbered 7, after V lost 5 bases and J lost 6 bases. The CDR3 DNA follows: TGTGCCAGCAGTAGGACAGGGGATGTAGATGGCTACACCTTC. Translated, it gives CASSRTGDVDGYTF.

The rearrangement joins TRBV9 to TRBJ1-4, with TRBD1 matching 7 bases. There are 17 residues in the CDR3. CDR1 is SGDLS and CDR2 is YYNGEE in the germline V gene. The J segment lost 4 bases and the V segment lost 0 bases, leaving 9 bases of the junction unmatched. This CDR3 reads CASSVEGRGWNNEKLFF. In DNA form, the CDR3 reads TGTGCCAGCAGCGTAGAGGGCAGGGGGTGGAATAATGAAAAACTGTTTTTT.

This clone has only a few counts. The rearrangement uses TRBV7-8 and TRBJ1-6, with 7 bases matching TRBD1. CDR1 SGHVS and CDR2 FQNEAQ come from the germline V gene. Unmatched junction bases numbered 2, after V lost 5 bases and J lost 7 bases. The CDR3 covers 13 residues. CDR3 amino acids: CASSETGNSPLHF. CDR3 bases: TGTGCCAGCAGCGAGACAGGGAATTCACCCCTCCACTTT.

The V call is TRBV30, the J call TRBJ1-1; 9 nucleotides line up with TRBD1. The germline V gene encodes CDR1 GTSNPN and CDR2 SVGIG (reference sequence). The V and J ends lost 3 bases and 5 bases, in that order; junction bases with no gene match: 4. The CDR3 is 13 amino acids. The CDR3 sequence is CAWSLQGATEAFF. CDR3 DNA: TGTGCCTGGAGCTTACAGGGGGCAACTGAAGCTTTCTTT.

The rearrangement uses TRBV11-3 and TRBJ2-1; 9 bases align to TRBD1. This CDR3 has 13 amino acids. The V gene end was trimmed by 5 bases and the J gene end by 7 bases; junction bases not matched to a gene: 3. CDR1 SGHNT and CDR2 YENEEA come from the germline V gene. The CDR3 loop reads CASSPDRGNEQFF. Written as DNA, the CDR3 is TGTGCCAGCAGCCCTGACAGGGGGAATGAGCAGTTCTTC.

The chain joins TRBV19 to TRBJ2-2; tentative D call: TRBD1 (5 bases). CDR1 is LNHDA, CDR2 SQIVND, per germline (reference sequence). The germline V and J ends were trimmed by 5 bases and 5 bases, with 9 bases remaining between them. The CDR3 totals 13 residues. The CDR3 region has the DNA TGTGCCAGTAGTCCTGACAGAACCGGGGAGCTGTTTTTT. This sequence encodes CASSPDRTGELFF.

This clone was detected a few times. This chain uses TRBV27 with TRBJ1-2; 7 bases line up with TRBD1. The CDR3 length is 15 residues. Germline trimming cut 5 bases from V and 0 bases from J; bases unmatched to any gene: 6. CDR1 MNHEY and CDR2 SMNVEV come from the germline V gene (reference sequence). The CDR3 bases are TGTGCCAGCAGTCGGGACAGCAGCTCTAACTATGGCTACACCTTC. Translating it yields CASSRDSSSNYGYTF.

This sequence joins TRBV5-1 and TRBJ2-5; D uncertain. The germline V and J ends were trimmed by 4 bases and 5 bases, with 18 bases remaining between them. Per the germline V gene, CDR1 is SGHRS and CDR2 is YFSETQ. The CDR3 has 15 residues. DNA for the CDR3: TGCGCCAGCAGCCCTGTGACGGAGCCCACGGAGACCCAGTACTTC. Translated: CASSPVTEPTETQYF.

The sample holds a few counts of this clone. V gene TRBV5-6 combines with J gene TRBJ1-2, with TRBD1 matching over 9 bases. CDR1 is SGHDT and CDR2 is YYEEEE in the germline V gene. The CDR3 is 17 residues long. The V gene end was trimmed by 2 bases and the J gene end by 0 bases; junction bases not matched to a gene: 8. CDR3 residues: CASSLLPGTGTNYGYTF. Written as DNA, the CDR3 is TGTGCCAGCAGCTTACTCCCCGGGACAGGGACTAACTATGGCTACACCTTC.

The rearrangement links TRBV6-1 to TRBJ1-2; 7 nucleotides align to TRBD1. CDR3 length equals 14 residues. V lost 5 bases, J lost 4 bases, and 7 bases stayed unmatched. Germline V gives CDR1 MNHNS, CDR2 SASEGT. The CDR3 loop is CASSSDRASYGYTF. CDR3 sequence (DNA): TGTGCCAGCAGTTCAGACAGGGCAAGCTATGGCTACACCTTC.

About this clone itself: The sample holds other DNA sequences that translate to the same CDR3. The chain employs TRBV28 and TRBJ2-4; 15 bases align to TRBD2. The CDR3 length is 19 residues. Germline V gene sequence: CDR1 MDHEN, CDR2 SYDVKM. V was clipped by 9 bases and J by 1 base; unmatched bases: 13. This CDR3 reads CASASGTSGRPLAKNIQYF. CDR3 nucleotides: TGTGCCAGTGCTTCCGGGACTAGCGGGAGGCCGCTGGCCAAAAACATTCAGTACTTC.

The chain joins TRBV7-8 to TRBJ2-7; D not certain. The V and J ends lost 1 base and 3 bases respectively, with 4 bases between them. CDR1 is SGHVS and CDR2 is FQNEAQ in the germline V gene. CDR3 length: 12 amino acids. The CDR3 DNA reads TGTGCCAGCAGCTTAGGAGTCTACGAGCAGTACTTC. It encodes CASSLGVYEQYF. The full variable domain, in which reference TRBV7-8 and TRBJ2-7 provide the parts outside the CDR3, is GAGVSQSPRYKVAKRGQDVALRCDPISGHVSLFWYQQALGQGPEFLTYFQNEAQLDKSGLPSDRFFAERPEGSVSTLKIQRTQQEDSAVYLCASSLGVYEQYFGPGTRLTVT.

The V and J genes are TRBV7-9 and TRBJ1-1, with 9 nucleotides matching TRBD1. Looked up from germline, CDR1 is SEHNR and CDR2 is FQNEAQ (reference sequence). The CDR3 loop spans 14 amino acids. The V gene end was trimmed by 6 bases and the J gene end by 7 bases; junction bases not matched to a gene: 9. In DNA form, the CDR3 reads TGTGCCAGCAGTCCTACCTTGGGACAGGGTGAAGCTTTCTTT. This translates into CASSPTLGQGEAFF.

J is TRBJ2-1 and V is TRBV5-1; 8 bases are a match to TRBD2. J lost 7 bases, V lost 2 bases, and 5 bases had no gene match. There are 14 residues in the CDR3. Germline V gene lookup returns CDR1 SGHRS and CDR2 YFSETQ. The CDR3 nucleotides are TGCGCCAGCAGCTTCGGGGGGGGCGGGAATGAGCAGTTCTTC. Its translation: CASSFGGGGNEQFF.

The table lists this clone with a few counts. V usage is TRBV5-1 and J usage is TRBJ1-1, with D unresolved. Looked up from germline, CDR1 is SGHRS and CDR2 is YFSETQ. The V end was cut by 4 bases, the J end by 10 bases, with 20 bases between. This CDR3 contains 14 residues. For the CDR3, the DNA is TGCGCCAGCAGCCCCGCGAACGGGCAGGAGGGAGCTTTCTTT. This gives the protein CASSPANGQEGAFF.

The chain carries TRBV18 and TRBJ2-5; tentatively, D is TRBD2 (6 bases). The V gene's germline CDR1 is KGHSH and CDR2 LQKENI. V lost 1 base and J lost 4, with 16 bases in between. The CDR3 consists of 16 residues. The CDR3 nucleotides read TGTGCCAGCTCACCACAGAAGTTTGGGGGGATAGAGACCCAGTACTTC. It yields the protein CASSPQKFGGIETQYF.

The chain is built from TRBV28 and TRBJ2-7; 8 bases align to TRBD1. From germline, CDR1 is MDHEN and CDR2 SYDVKM. This CDR3 spans 14 amino acids. Trimming took 6 bases from V and 3 from J; bases not matched to a gene: 7. CDR3 sequence (DNA): TGTGCCAGCAGCCCGACAGGGGTGTACTACGAGCAGTACTTC. This encodes CASSPTGVYYEQYF. Full variable domain (missing parts from reference TRBV28 and TRBJ2-7): DVKVTQSSRYLVKRTGEKVFLECVQDMDHENMFWYRQDPGLGLRLIYFSYDVKMKEKGDIPEGYSVSREKKERFSLILESASTNQTSMYLCASSPTGVYYEQYFGPGTRLTVT.

The chain has TRBV5-4 and TRBJ2-1; no clear D gene. This CDR3 has 12 amino acids. Trimming shortened V by 1 base and J by 7 bases, and 6 bases separated the two germline ends. Germline-derived CDR1 and CDR2 are SGHNT and YYREEE (reference sequence). CDR3 nucleotide sequence: TGTGCCAGCAGCTTGAATCTGAATGAGCAGTTCTTC. This codes for CASSLNLNEQFF.

This clone was observed a handful of times. CDR3 protein: CASSFLQDRGDYEQYF. The DNA for the CDR3 is TGTGCCAGCAGTTTCCTCCAAGACAGGGGGGACTACGAGCAGTACTTC. The J gene is TRBJ2-7, the V gene TRBV28; the match to TRBD1 covers 9 bases. The V segment lost 3 bases and the J segment 3 bases; nucleotides outside the gene matches: 9. The length of the CDR3 is 16 residues. CDR1 and CDR2 from the germline V gene are MDHEN and SYDVKM.

The chain is built from TRBV5-6 and TRBJ1-5; no firm D call. The CDR3 sequence is 15 residues long. V was shortened by 4 bases and J by 3 bases, with 14 bases between the two germline ends. Germline loops: CDR1 SGHDT, CDR2 YYEEEE. CDR3 residues: CASSPSGSYNQPQHF. The CDR3 DNA is TGTGCCAGCAGCCCGTCCGGGAGCTACAATCAGCCCCAGCATTTT. Full variable domain (remainder filled in from reference TRBV5-6 and TRBJ1-5): DAGVTQSPTHLIKTRGQQVTLRCSPKSGHDTVSWYQQALGQGPQFIFQYYEEEERQRGNFPDRFSGHQFPNYSSELNVNALLLGDSALYLCASSPSGSYNQPQHFGDGTRLSIL.

This rearrangement joins TRBV6-5 to TRBJ2-7; 9 bases are shared with TRBD2. The V gene's germline CDR1 is MNHEY and CDR2 SVGAGI. The CDR3 length is 15 residues. V lost 2 bases and J lost 0; bases outside the gene matches: 2. This chain's CDR3 is CASSYEAGGSYEQYF. CDR3 DNA sequence: TGTGCCAGCAGTTACGAAGCGGGAGGCTCCTACGAGCAGTACTTC.

The chain joins TRBV10-3 to TRBJ1-3, with 7 bases fitting TRBD1. Germline CDR1 ENHRY, CDR2 SYGVKD. The J segment lost 3 bases and the V segment lost 2 bases, leaving 4 bases of the junction unmatched. The CDR3 is made up of 15 amino acids. The CDR3 DNA follows: TGTGCCATCAGTGAGAGGGGGCAGTATGGAAACACCATATATTTT. This translates into CAISERGQYGNTIYF.

This clone occurred a few times. The chain combines TRBV6-5 with TRBJ1-1; tentative D call: TRBD1 (5 bases). Germline values: CDR1 MNHEY, CDR2 SVGAGI. CDR3 length: 13 residues. V lost 6 bases, J lost 6 bases, and 14 bases lay in between. The chain's CDR3 is CASSQGHAAEAFF. CDR3 bases: TGTGCCAGCAGCCAAGGACATGCGGCTGAAGCTTTCTTT.